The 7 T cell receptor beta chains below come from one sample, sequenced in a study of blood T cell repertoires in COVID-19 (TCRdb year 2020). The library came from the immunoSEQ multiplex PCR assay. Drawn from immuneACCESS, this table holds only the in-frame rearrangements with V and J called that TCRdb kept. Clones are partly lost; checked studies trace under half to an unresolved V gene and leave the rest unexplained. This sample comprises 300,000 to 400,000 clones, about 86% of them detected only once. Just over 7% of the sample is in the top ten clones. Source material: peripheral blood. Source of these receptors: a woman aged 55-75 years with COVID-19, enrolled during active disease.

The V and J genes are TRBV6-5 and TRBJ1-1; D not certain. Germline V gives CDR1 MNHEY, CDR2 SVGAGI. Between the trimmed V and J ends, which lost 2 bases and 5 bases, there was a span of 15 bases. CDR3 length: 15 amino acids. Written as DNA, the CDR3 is TGTGCCAGCAGTTACGGGCCGGGCGCGGGGACTGAAGCTTTCTTT. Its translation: CASSYGPGAGTEAFF.

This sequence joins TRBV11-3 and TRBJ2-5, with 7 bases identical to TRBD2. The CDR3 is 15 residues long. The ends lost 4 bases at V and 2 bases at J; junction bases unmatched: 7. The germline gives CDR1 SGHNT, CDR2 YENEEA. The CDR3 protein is CASSSGTTIQETQYF. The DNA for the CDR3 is TGTGCCAGCAGCTCCGGGACTACGATACAAGAGACCCAGTACTTC.

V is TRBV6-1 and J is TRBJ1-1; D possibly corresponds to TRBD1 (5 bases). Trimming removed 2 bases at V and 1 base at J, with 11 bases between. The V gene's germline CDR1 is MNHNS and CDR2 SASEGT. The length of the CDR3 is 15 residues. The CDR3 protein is CASSERAGKNTEAFF. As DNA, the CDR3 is TGTGCCAGCAGTGAAAGGGCAGGGAAGAACACTGAAGCTTTCTTT.

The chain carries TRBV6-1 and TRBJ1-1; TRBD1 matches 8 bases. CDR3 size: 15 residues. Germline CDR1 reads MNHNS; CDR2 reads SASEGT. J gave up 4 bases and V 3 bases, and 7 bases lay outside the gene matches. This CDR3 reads CASSDQTGGSTEAFF. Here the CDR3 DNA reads TGTGCCAGCAGTGACCAAACAGGGGGATCCACTGAAGCTTTCTTT.

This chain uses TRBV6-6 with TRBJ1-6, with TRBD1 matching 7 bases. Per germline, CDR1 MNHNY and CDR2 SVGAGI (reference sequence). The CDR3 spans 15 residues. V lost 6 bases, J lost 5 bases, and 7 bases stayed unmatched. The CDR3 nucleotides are TGTGCCAGCAGGACCGAGGGGACAGATAATTCACCCCTCCACTTT. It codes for CASRTEGTDNSPLHF.

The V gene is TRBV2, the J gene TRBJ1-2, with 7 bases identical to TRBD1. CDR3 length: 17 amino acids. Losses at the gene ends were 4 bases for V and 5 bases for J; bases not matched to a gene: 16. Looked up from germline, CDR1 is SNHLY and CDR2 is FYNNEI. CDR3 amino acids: CASSVSHIAAGGYGYTF. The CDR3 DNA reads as TGTGCCAGCAGTGTTTCCCACATCGCGGCAGGGGGATATGGCTACACCTTC.

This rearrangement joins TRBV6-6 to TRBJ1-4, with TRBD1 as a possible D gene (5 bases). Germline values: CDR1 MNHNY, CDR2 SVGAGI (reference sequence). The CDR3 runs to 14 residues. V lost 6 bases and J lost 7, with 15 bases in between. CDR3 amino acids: CASSPGTNSEKLFF. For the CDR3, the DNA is TGTGCCAGCAGCCCGGGGACTAATAGTGAAAAACTGTTTTTT.